Listed below are T cell receptor beta chains from one sample, sequenced in a study of blood T cell repertoires in COVID-19. Some clones are missing from TCRdb's copy, which holds only in-frame ones; the method was immunoSEQ multiplex PCR. Among over 250,000 clones listed, approximately 80% were seen once. Sequenced sample: PBMCs or T cells enriched from blood (not recorded which). Every receptor here comes from a man aged 40-55 years who had been exposed to COVID-19. CDR3s include the opening cysteine and the closing phenylalanine or tryptophan. A D gene is named only where the DNA matches it firmly. Part of the rows lack a size; the others show once, few, many or a class for expanded clones.

cdr3_nt: TGTGCCATCGGGGACAGGGTAGGAGAAGAGACCCAGTACTTC; cdr3_aa: CAIGDRVGEETQYF; d_call: TRBD1; j_call: TRBJ2-5; clone_size: .; v_call: TRBV10-3
cdr3_nt: TGCAGTGCTAGTCGCATGACAGGGGGCTTGGACACTGAAGCTTTCTTT; cdr3_aa: CSASRMTGGLDTEAFF; d_call: TRBD1; j_call: TRBJ1-1; clone_size: .; v_call: TRBV20-1
cdr3_nt: TGCGCCAGCAGCCCCACTGGTGCCTCCTACAATGAGCAGTTCTTC; cdr3_aa: CASSPTGASYNEQFF; d_call: .; j_call: TRBJ2-1; clone_size: .; v_call: TRBV4-1
cdr3_nt: TGTGCCACACCCGAGAGACAGGGGAAGATCAGCGGCTACACCTTC; cdr3_aa: CATPERQGKISGYTF; d_call: TRBD1; j_call: TRBJ1-2; clone_size: .; v_call: TRBV6-5
cdr3_nt: TGCGCCAGCAGTGAAGACATATCTGGGGCCAACGTCCTGACTTTC; cdr3_aa: CASSEDISGANVLTF; d_call: .; j_call: TRBJ2-6; clone_size: .; v_call: TRBV10-2
cdr3_nt: TGTGCCAGCAGCATGCGGGAGTCCACAGATACGCAGTATTTT; cdr3_aa: CASSMRESTDTQYF; d_call: TRBD2; j_call: TRBJ2-3; clone_size: .; v_call: TRBV7-2
cdr3_nt: TGTGCCAGCACTGGACAGCGCCGTGGGTCACCCCTCCACTTT; cdr3_aa: CASTGQRRGSPLHF; d_call: .; j_call: TRBJ1-6; clone_size: once; v_call: TRBV6-5
cdr3_nt: TGTGCCAGCAGTCTTACGATTGACAGGAATCAGCCCCAGCATTTT; cdr3_aa: CASSLTIDRNQPQHF; d_call: .; j_call: TRBJ1-5; clone_size: .; v_call: TRBV6-5
cdr3_nt: TGTGCCAGCAGCTTGTTAGAGACTTCGTACGAGCAGTACTTC; cdr3_aa: CASSLLETSYEQYF; d_call: .; j_call: TRBJ2-7; clone_size: .; v_call: TRBV5-4
cdr3_nt: TGTGCCAGCAGACGGACAGTCTACGAGCAGTACTTC; cdr3_aa: CASRRTVYEQYF; d_call: .; j_call: TRBJ2-7; clone_size: .; v_call: TRBV6-5
cdr3_nt: TGTGCCAGTAGCGAAAAAACGGGAGGCCTCACTTTCCGGGAGCAGTACTTC; cdr3_aa: CASSEKTGGLTFREQYF; d_call: TRBD2; j_call: TRBJ2-7; clone_size: .; v_call: TRBV19
cdr3_nt: TGTGCTAGTGCGCGCGGTTCGGGAGGTTCCCCCTACGAGCAGTACTTC; cdr3_aa: CASARGSGGSPYEQYF; d_call: TRBD2; j_call: TRBJ2-7; clone_size: few; v_call: TRBV12-5
cdr3_nt: TGCGCCAGCAGCATGGACGGAGTGAGTGGGGATACGCAGTATTTT; cdr3_aa: CASSMDGVSGDTQYF; d_call: .; j_call: TRBJ2-3; clone_size: .; v_call: TRBV5-1
cdr3_nt: TGCAGCGTTGAAATAGGCCAGGGGGACAATCAGCCCCAGCATTTT; cdr3_aa: CSVEIGQGDNQPQHF; d_call: TRBD1; j_call: TRBJ1-5; clone_size: .; v_call: TRBV29-1
cdr3_nt: TGCGCCAGCAGCTTGGCTGGCGGGAGTTTTAACTCCTACAATGAGCAGTTCTTC; cdr3_aa: CASSLAGGSFNSYNEQFF; d_call: TRBD2; j_call: TRBJ2-1; clone_size: .; v_call: TRBV5-1
cdr3_nt: TGTGCCAGCAGCTTACAGGACTCTGGAAACACCATATATTTT; cdr3_aa: CASSLQDSGNTIYF; d_call: .; j_call: TRBJ1-3; clone_size: .; v_call: TRBV7-6
cdr3_nt: TGTGCCAGCAGCGCCTGGGACAGGGTGAGGGAGAACGAGCAGTACTTC; cdr3_aa: CASSAWDRVRENEQYF; d_call: TRBD1; j_call: TRBJ2-7; clone_size: .; v_call: TRBV5-5
cdr3_nt: TGTGCCAGCAGCTTAGGCAGGGCCTACGAGCAGTACTTC; cdr3_aa: CASSLGRAYEQYF; d_call: .; j_call: TRBJ2-7; clone_size: .; v_call: TRBV13
cdr3_nt: TGTGCCAGCCATAGCGGGCGCTCCTACAATGAGCAGTTCTTC; cdr3_aa: CASHSGRSYNEQFF; d_call: TRBD2; j_call: TRBJ2-1; clone_size: .; v_call: TRBV6-5
cdr3_nt: TGTGCCAGCAGCTTAATTTCGGAGGCTGAAGCTTTCTTT; cdr3_aa: CASSLISEAEAFF; d_call: .; j_call: TRBJ1-1; clone_size: .; v_call: TRBV11-2
cdr3_nt: TGTGCCATCCAAGGAACGACAGGTCCCCCAGATACGCAGTATTTT; cdr3_aa: CAIQGTTGPPDTQYF; d_call: .; j_call: TRBJ2-3; clone_size: once; v_call: TRBV24-1
cdr3_nt: TGTGCCAGCAGTGCCCGACAGCTTATGGGCAATGAGCAGTTCTTC; cdr3_aa: CASSARQLMGNEQFF; d_call: .; j_call: TRBJ2-1; clone_size: .; v_call: TRBV2
cdr3_nt: TGTGCCAACCGCGACGAGGTGGAAGGCTACACCTTC; cdr3_aa: CANRDEVEGYTF; d_call: .; j_call: TRBJ1-2; clone_size: .; v_call: TRBV10-3
cdr3_nt: TGTGCCAGTAGTAGCCCGGGACAGGACTACGAGCAGTACTTC; cdr3_aa: CASSSPGQDYEQYF; d_call: TRBD1; j_call: TRBJ2-7; clone_size: .; v_call: TRBV19
cdr3_nt: TGTGCCAGCAGCCCCCCGGGGAGGGGAACTGAAGCTTTCTTT; cdr3_aa: CASSPPGRGTEAFF; d_call: .; j_call: TRBJ1-1; clone_size: .; v_call: TRBV27
cdr3_nt: TGTGCCAGTCGGCCAAACACAGGGTTTTTAGCTCGAAATGGCTACACCTTC; cdr3_aa: CASRPNTGFLARNGYTF; d_call: .; j_call: TRBJ1-2; clone_size: .; v_call: TRBV19
cdr3_nt: TGCGCCAGCAGCTGGGGACTAGCGGAAGATACGCAGTATTTT; cdr3_aa: CASSWGLAEDTQYF; d_call: TRBD2; j_call: TRBJ2-3; clone_size: .; v_call: TRBV5-1
cdr3_nt: TGTGCCAGCAGCTTGGTGCAGGGACAGGGATACGAGCAGTACTTC; cdr3_aa: CASSLVQGQGYEQYF; d_call: TRBD1; j_call: TRBJ2-7; clone_size: .; v_call: TRBV5-5
cdr3_nt: TGTGCCAGCAGCGAAGGGGGACAGGGGTTCTATGGCTACACCTTC; cdr3_aa: CASSEGGQGFYGYTF; d_call: TRBD1; j_call: TRBJ1-2; clone_size: .; v_call: TRBV9
cdr3_nt: TGTGCCAGCAGTCGGTCGGGGAGAGTTGAAAAACTGTTTTTT; cdr3_aa: CASSRSGRVEKLFF; d_call: .; j_call: TRBJ1-4; clone_size: once; v_call: TRBV6-5
cdr3_nt: TGTGCCACCAGCGCAAGGGACAGAAAAAACAATGAGCAGTTCTTC; cdr3_aa: CATSARDRKNNEQFF; d_call: TRBD1; j_call: TRBJ2-1; clone_size: .; v_call: TRBV24-1
cdr3_nt: TGTGCCAGCAGTTGGAGCAAATTCTATGGCTACACCTTC; cdr3_aa: CASSWSKFYGYTF; d_call: .; j_call: TRBJ1-2; clone_size: .; v_call: TRBV12-3/TRBV12-4
cdr3_nt: TGTGCCAGCTCGGGACTAGCGGGGGGTGAGCAGTTCTTC; cdr3_aa: CASSGLAGGEQFF; d_call: TRBD2; j_call: TRBJ2-1; clone_size: .; v_call: TRBV19
cdr3_nt: TGTGCCAGCAGCTTGACAGGGCTCTATGGCTACACCTTC; cdr3_aa: CASSLTGLYGYTF; d_call: .; j_call: TRBJ1-2; clone_size: few; v_call: TRBV5-4
cdr3_nt: TGTGCCAGCAGCCTACACTTGACAGAGAACACCGGGGAGCTGTTTTTT; cdr3_aa: CASSLHLTENTGELFF; d_call: .; j_call: TRBJ2-2; clone_size: many; v_call: TRBV7-3
cdr3_nt: TGTGCCAGCAGCCAAGGTAACAGGATGAACACTGAAGCTTTCTTT; cdr3_aa: CASSQGNRMNTEAFF; d_call: .; j_call: TRBJ1-1; clone_size: .; v_call: TRBV4-2
cdr3_nt: TGTGCCAGCAGTTACAGCACAGGGACTAATGAAAAACTGTTTTTT; cdr3_aa: CASSYSTGTNEKLFF; d_call: .; j_call: TRBJ1-4; clone_size: .; v_call: TRBV6-5